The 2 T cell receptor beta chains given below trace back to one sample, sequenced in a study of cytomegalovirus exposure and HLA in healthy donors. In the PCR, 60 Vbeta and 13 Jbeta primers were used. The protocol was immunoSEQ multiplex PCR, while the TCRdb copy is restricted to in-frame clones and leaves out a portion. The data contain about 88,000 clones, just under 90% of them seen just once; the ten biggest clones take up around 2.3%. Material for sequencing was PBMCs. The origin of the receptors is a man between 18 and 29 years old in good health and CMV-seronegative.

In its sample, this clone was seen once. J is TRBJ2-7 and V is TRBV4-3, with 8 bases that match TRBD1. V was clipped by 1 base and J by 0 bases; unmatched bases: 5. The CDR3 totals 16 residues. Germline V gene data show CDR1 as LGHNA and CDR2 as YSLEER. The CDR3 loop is CASSQARTGSSYEQYF. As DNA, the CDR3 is TGCGCCAGCAGCCAAGCCAGGACAGGGAGCTCCTACGAGCAGTACTTC.

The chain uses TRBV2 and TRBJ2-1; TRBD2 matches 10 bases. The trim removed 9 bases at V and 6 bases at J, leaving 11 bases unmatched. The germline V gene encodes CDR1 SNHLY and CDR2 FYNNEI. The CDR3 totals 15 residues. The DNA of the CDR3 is TGTGCCAGGGACCGGGGGACTAGCGTCCGCAATGAGCAGTTCTTC. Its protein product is CARDRGTSVRNEQFF.